The following is a T cell receptor (beta chain) sequence with its context. Germline CDR1 reads SGHNT; CDR2 reads YYREEE (reference sequence). The CDR3 spans 15 residues. Between the trimmed V and J ends, which lost 6 bases and 5 bases, there was a span of 17 bases. Ages ranged from about 18 to 89 years, with residence in about two dozen US areas. Cohorts were assigned according to the clinical history that participants reported. Two negative PCRs, clearance, or symptom resolution characterized the recovered Cohort 3 donors. The sample comes from a study of blood T cell repertoires in COVID-19. How the authors handled the data: Reference gene primers were amplified, and this amplification served to estimate nucleated cell counts. The protocol was immunoSEQ multiplex PCR, while the TCRdb copy is restricted to in-frame clones and leaves out a portion. Clone size and V and J calls were adopted from that table, with D and trimming inferred from the DNA. The sample lists some 300,000 clones; approximately 88% were seen once.

The clonotype was recovered from a woman in her 30s who had recovered from COVID-19. This chain uses TRBV5-4 with TRBJ2-2; possibly TRBD1 for D (5 bases). The sample was PBMCs or T cells enriched from blood (not recorded which). The CDR3 sequence: CASTKPQGGTGELFF. CDR3 in DNA: TGTGCCAGCACTAAACCCCAGGGTGGGACCGGGGAGCTGTTTTTT.